Described below is a single T cell receptor beta chain sequence and its context. The CDR3 runs to 12 residues. V was trimmed by 3 bases and J by 2 bases, leaving 3 bases between them. This record comes from a study of blood T cell repertoires in COVID-19. Whole-study context: Material from acute and convalescent COVID-19 was sourced from the United States, Italy and Spain.

Method: immunoSEQ multiplex PCR; TCRdb's copy keeps in-frame clones and lacks some. The table shows 200,000 to 250,000 clones, with roughly 89% occurring only once. Material: peripheral blood. The J gene is TRBJ2-3, the V gene TRBV12-3 or TRBV12-4; D ambiguous. This TCR was recovered from a man aged 30 to 45 who had recovered from COVID-19. The CDR3 DNA follows: TGTGCCAGCAGTTTCCTCACAGATACGCAGTATTTT. Residues: CASSFLTDTQYF.